These T cell receptor beta chains were read from a single sample in a study of T cells after yellow fever vaccination. One entry per CDR3 protein results from TCRdb running MiXCR on the 5' RACE reads. The sample has around 300,000 distinct CDR3 sequences, 10% to 15% seen once. This specimen was CD4+ T cells sorted from PBMCs, taken 45 days after the yellow fever booster vaccination. These receptors were taken from a young man who received the YFV17D yellow fever vaccine. Both conserved end residues are part of each CDR3. A D gene is named only where the DNA matches it firmly. Not every row has a clone size; where given, it reads once, few, many or a size class.

D gene | J gene | V gene | clone size | CDR3 DNA | CDR3 protein
NA | TRBJ2-5 | TRBV12-3/TRBV12-4 | NA | TGTGCCAGCACCCAGGACCTTAGTCAGACCCAGTACTTC | CASTQDLSQTQYF
NA | TRBJ2-1 | TRBV15 | few | TGTGCCACCAGCAGAGTTGGCGGGCGGAGCTCCTACAATGAGCAGTTCTTC | CATSRVGGRSSYNEQFF
TRBD2 | TRBJ2-1 | TRBV5-1 | many | TGCGCCAGCAGGGGGACTAGCGGGTCTAATGAGCAGTTCTTC | CASRGTSGSNEQFF
NA | TRBJ2-7 | TRBV5-1 | few | TGCGCCAGCAGCTTGGCCTCGGACTCAGGATTCTACGAGCAGTACTTC | CASSLASDSGFYEQYF
TRBD2 | TRBJ2-3 | TRBV20-1 | many | TGCAGTGCTAGAGATCCGGGAGGGCCAGCTACGCAGTATTTT | CSARDPGGPATQYF
NA | TRBJ2-1 | TRBV7-2 | NA | TGTGCCAGCAGCAAGGGAGGAAGGAATGAGCAGTTCTTC | CASSKGGRNEQFF
NA | TRBJ2-7 | TRBV3-1 | NA | TGTGCCAGCAGCCCAAGGGCCCCTACCTACGAGCAGTACTTC | CASSPRAPTYEQYF
NA | TRBJ2-7 | TRBV5-1 | many | TGCGCCAGCAGCTTGGGTCATTTCTACGAGCAGTACTTC | CASSLGHFYEQYF
TRBD2 | TRBJ2-2 | TRBV28 | NA | TGTGCCAGCATGAGCGGGAGGGCCCTCCTTTCCGGGGAGCTGTTTTTT | CASMSGRALLSGELFF
TRBD1 | TRBJ1-1 | TRBV18 | NA | TGTGCCAGCTCACTGGGACAGGAGCTTGAAGCTTTCTTT | CASSLGQELEAFF
NA | TRBJ2-3 | TRBV6-1 | few | TGTGCCAGCAGCCTTCCTTCTAGCACAGATACGCAGTATTTT | CASSLPSSTDTQYF
TRBD2 | TRBJ2-1 | TRBV28 | NA | TGTGCCAGCAGTTTAAGCGGGAGCCCCAATGAGCAGTTCTTC | CASSLSGSPNEQFF
NA | TRBJ2-3 | TRBV18 | NA | TGTGCCAGCTCACCAACCAGGGGCGGCACAGATACGCAGTATTTT | CASSPTRGGTDTQYF
TRBD2 | TRBJ2-5 | TRBV4-3 | NA | TGCGCCAGCAGCCAAGGGACCGGACTAGAAATAACAGAGACCCAGTACTTC | CASSQGTGLEITETQYF
NA | TRBJ2-2 | TRBV4-2 | NA | TGTGCCAGCAGCCAAGAAGACCTATCGGGGATAACCGGGGAGCTGTTTTTT | CASSQEDLSGITGELFF
NA | TRBJ2-5 | TRBV9 | few | TGTGCCAGCAGCCCGCTCCCGGGACCCAGAGAGACCCAGTACTTC | CASSPLPGPRETQYF
TRBD1 | TRBJ2-1 | TRBV12-5 | few | TGTGCTAGTGGTTCGGGACAGGGCAAGGATGAGCAGTTCTTC | CASGSGQGKDEQFF
NA | TRBJ2-3 | TRBV9 | NA | TGTGCCAGCAGCGTAGGGGCTAGCGATTCAGATACGCAGTATTTT | CASSVGASDSDTQYF
TRBD2 | TRBJ2-1 | TRBV5-4 | NA | TGTGCCAGCAGTTCTGGACTAGCGAGCTCCTACAATGAGCAGTTCTTC | CASSSGLASSYNEQFF
NA | TRBJ1-2 | TRBV12-3/TRBV12-4 | NA | TGTGCCAGCAGTAGACAGGCGACCTATGGCTACACCTTC | CASSRQATYGYTF
TRBD1 | TRBJ1-1 | TRBV5-1 | few | TGCGCCAGCGGAAGGACAGGGGCCGACACTGAAGCTTTCTTT | CASGRTGADTEAFF
TRBD2 | TRBJ2-1 | TRBV24-1 | NA | TGTGCCACCAGTGATCCCGGGACTAGAGTCAATGAGCAGTTCTTC | CATSDPGTRVNEQFF
NA | TRBJ1-2 | TRBV12-3/TRBV12-4 | NA | TGTGCCAGCAGTTCCCGGAGTAACTATGGCTACACCTTC | CASSSRSNYGYTF
NA | TRBJ2-3 | TRBV24-1 | few | TGTGCCACCAGTGACACCAACACAGATACGCAGTATTTT | CATSDTNTDTQYF
TRBD2 | TRBJ2-2 | TRBV20-1 | NA | TGCAGTGCTCCGGGGACTAGCGGGAGAAACACCGGGGAGCTGTTTTTT | CSAPGTSGRNTGELFF
NA | TRBJ2-1 | TRBV9 | NA | TGTGCCAGCAGCGTTAGCGGACTTGGGGGCAATGAGCAGTTCTTC | CASSVSGLGGNEQFF
NA | TRBJ2-3 | TRBV27 | many | TGTGCCAGCAGTTTTACCCCATACGGAGATACGCAGTATTTT | CASSFTPYGDTQYF
TRBD2 | TRBJ2-3 | TRBV10-3 | few | TGTGCCATCCAGGGACTAGCGGGACGCACAGATACGCAGTATTTT | CAIQGLAGRTDTQYF
TRBD1 | TRBJ2-2 | TRBV7-2 | NA | TGTGCCAGCAGGCTCCAGGGGGCGGACACCGGGGAGCTGTTTTTT | CASRLQGADTGELFF
NA | TRBJ2-1 | TRBV6-1 | many | TGTGCCAGCAGGCACACCACCGGGACTCACAATGAGCAGTTCTTC | CASRHTTGTHNEQFF
TRBD2 | TRBJ2-1 | TRBV7-9 | many | TGTGCCAGCAGGTTTTCTGAACTAGCGGACAATGAGCAGTTCTTC | CASRFSELADNEQFF
NA | TRBJ2-4 | TRBV18 | NA | TGTGCCAGCTCACCCCAAGTTCCGACAGCCAAAAACATTCAGTACTTC | CASSPQVPTAKNIQYF
TRBD2 | TRBJ2-1 | TRBV18 | NA | TGTGCCAGCTCACCCCCCTCGACTAGCGGGAGGGCTAAGCAGTTCTTC | CASSPPSTSGRAKQFF
TRBD1 | TRBJ1-6 | TRBV20-1 | few | TGCAGTGCTAGGCTGAGACAGGGTAATAATTCACCCCTCCACTTT | CSARLRQGNNSPLHF
TRBD1 | TRBJ2-7 | TRBV5-4 | once | TGTGCCAGCAGCTTGGGCAGGGGGCGCGGTTACGAGCAGTACTTC | CASSLGRGRGYEQYF
TRBD1 | TRBJ2-3 | TRBV29-1 | NA | TGCAGCGCGACAGGGGGTTTCACAGATACGCAGTATTTT | CSATGGFTDTQYF
NA | TRBJ2-7 | TRBV18 | many | TGTGCCAGCTCACCCCGCGACGTTGATTACGAGCAGTACTTC | CASSPRDVDYEQYF
NA | TRBJ1-2 | TRBV15 | NA | TGTGCCACCAGCAGCAGGGATTACTATGGCTACACCTTC | CATSSRDYYGYTF
TRBD1 | TRBJ2-3 | TRBV29-1 | NA | TGCAGCGTGCCGGGACAGGGAATGTTGGATACGCAGTATTTT | CSVPGQGMLDTQYF
NA | TRBJ1-1 | TRBV5-1 | NA | TGCGCCAGCACCCGGGGGGGGGTTCGCACTGAAGCTTTCTTT | CASTRGGVRTEAFF
TRBD2 | TRBJ2-1 | TRBV7-2 | few | TGTGCCAGCAGCTCGGGACTAGCTTACAATGAGCAGTTCTTC | CASSSGLAYNEQFF
TRBD2 | TRBJ2-1 | TRBV20-1 | NA | TGCAGTGCTCCTCGGGGACTAGCGATCAATGAGCAGTTCTTC | CSAPRGLAINEQFF
NA | TRBJ2-7 | TRBV5-1 | NA | TGCGCCAGCAGCACCACGGGTTACGAGCAGTACTTC | CASSTTGYEQYF
TRBD2 | TRBJ2-1 | TRBV28 | few | TGTGCCACCCGGACTAGCAGAACTAACAATGAGCAGTTCTTC | CATRTSRTNNEQFF
NA | TRBJ2-7 | TRBV20-1 | few | TGCAGTGCTAGAGATTATAGAGATCCCTACGAGCAGTACTTC | CSARDYRDPYEQYF
NA | TRBJ2-3 | TRBV29-1 | few | TGCAGCGTCGAACTATCAACAGTTCCAGATACGCAGTATTTT | CSVELSTVPDTQYF
NA | TRBJ2-5 | TRBV20-1 | NA | TGCAGTGCTAGTTCGCCGGCGGGGGAGACCCAGTACTTC | CSASSPAGETQYF
TRBD1 | TRBJ2-2 | TRBV28 | NA | TGTGCCAGCAGATTGGGACAGGCGAACACCGGGGAGCTGTTTTTT | CASRLGQANTGELFF
NA | TRBJ2-1 | TRBV18 | few | TGTGCCAGCTCACGACAGCAAAGGAATGAGCAGTTCTTC | CASSRQQRNEQFF
TRBD2 | TRBJ2-3 | TRBV6-1 | few | TGTGCCAGCAGTGCGGAGGGACTAGCGGGATCTCCGCAGTATTTT | CASSAEGLAGSPQYF